The 31 T cell receptor beta chains given below trace back to one sample, sequenced in a study of blood T cell repertoires in COVID-19. The repertoire was sequenced with immunoSEQ multiplex PCR; TCRdb's copy has only in-frame clones and lacks some. Of more than 110,000 clones in the sample, 84% were seen once. The sequenced sample was peripheral blood. The receptors derive from a woman of 80 years or more in a cohort sampled during active or convalescent COVID-19.

J is TRBJ1-2 and V is TRBV5-6, with TRBD1 identical over 7 bases. The CDR3 spans 16 residues. V shed 2 bases and J 1 base; nucleotides not matched to a gene: 8. Germline V gives CDR1 SGHDT, CDR2 YYEEEE. The CDR3 bases are TGTGCCAGCAGCTTATGGGGACAGCCCGATAACTATGGCTACACCTTC. Protein product: CASSLWGQPDNYGYTF.

The CDR3 is CASSMGRGYYGYTF. In nucleotides, the CDR3 is TGTGCCAGTAGTATGGGCAGGGGCTACTATGGCTACACCTTC. The genes are TRBV19 and TRBJ1-2; D may be TRBD1 (6 bases). Germline-derived CDR1 and CDR2 are LNHDA and SQIVND (reference sequence). CDR3 length: 14 amino acids. V lost 3 bases and J 3 bases, leaving 11 bases between the germline ends.

This clone was seen just once. The V and J genes are TRBV19 and TRBJ1-4, with no clear D. Trimming shortened V by 3 bases and J by 0 bases, and 5 bases separated the two germline ends. The CDR3 totals 14 residues. Germline lookup yields CDR1 LNHDA and CDR2 SQIVND (reference sequence). CDR3 coding DNA: TGTGCCAGTAGTATCCAGGCAACTAATGAAAAACTGTTTTTT. It yields the protein CASSIQATNEKLFF. The whole variable domain, remainder taken from reference TRBV19 and TRBJ1-4, is DGGITQSPKYLFRKEGQNVTLSCEQNLNHDAMYWYRQDPGQGLRLIYYSQIVNDFQKGDIAEGYSVSREKKESFPLTVTSAQKNPTAFYLCASSIQATNEKLFFGSGTQLSVL.

The chain recombines TRBV25-1 with TRBJ2-3; TRBD2 might be the D (6 bases). V was cut by 10 bases and J by 2 bases, with 13 bases left in between. The V gene's germline CDR1 is MGHDK and CDR2 SYGVNS. CDR3 length equals 13 residues. The CDR3 DNA reads as TGTGCCACCGCATGGGGGGTCACAGATACGCAGTATTTT. Amino acids: CATAWGVTDTQYF.

The chain couples TRBV5-6 to TRBJ1-2; no definite D call. V was cut by 4 bases and J by 7 bases, with 8 bases left in between. CDR3 size: 11 residues. CDR1 is SGHDT, CDR2 YYEEEE, per germline. DNA of the CDR3: TGTGCCAGCAGCCCGACATGTGGCTACACCTTC. This encodes CASSPTCGYTF. Full variable domain (remainder filled in from reference TRBV5-6 and TRBJ1-2): DAGVTQSPTHLIKTRGQQVTLRCSPKSGHDTVSWYQQALGQGPQFIFQYYEEEERQRGNFPDRFSGHQFPNYSSELNVNALLLGDSALYLCASSPTCGYTFGSGTRLTVV.

This chain uses TRBV12-3 or TRBV12-4 with TRBJ2-7; 7 bases map to TRBD1. J was trimmed by 2 bases and V by 7 bases; bases with no gene match: 5. The CDR3 loop spans 13 amino acids. The chain's CDR3 is CASIQQGTYEQYF. The DNA for the CDR3 is TGTGCCAGCATTCAACAGGGGACCTACGAGCAGTACTTC.

This clone was counted only a few times. The CDR3 spells CASSPRNRETNEKLFF. The CDR3 DNA follows: TGTGCCAGCTCACCACGTAACAGGGAAACTAATGAAAAACTGTTTTTT. V gene TRBV18 combines with J gene TRBJ1-4, with D tentatively TRBD1 (6 bases). The CDR3 sequence is 16 residues long. Germline assignment: CDR1 KGHSH and CDR2 LQKENI. V lost 1 base, J lost 1 base, and 10 bases lay in between.

The V and J genes are TRBV5-4 and TRBJ2-6, with 8 nucleotides matching TRBD1. The V segment lost 0 bases and the J segment 0 bases; nucleotides outside the gene matches: 5. Germline V gives CDR1 SGHNT, CDR2 YYREEE (reference sequence). The CDR3 consists of 18 residues. The chain's CDR3 is CASSLADRVASGANVLTF. CDR3 nucleotide sequence: TGTGCCAGCAGCTTGGCGGACAGGGTGGCCTCTGGGGCCAACGTCCTGACTTTC.

This sequence joins TRBV30 and TRBJ1-1; the D is unclear. The ends were cut back, 0 bases at V and 1 base at J, with 9 bases in the middle. The germline V gene has CDR1 GTSNPN and CDR2 SVGIG (reference sequence). CDR3 length: 14 residues. CDR3 sequence (DNA): TGTGCCTGGAGTGTACTGCCGGGGAACACTGAAGCTTTCTTT. It yields the protein CAWSVLPGNTEAFF.

V gene TRBV18 combines with J gene TRBJ1-3, with D possibly matching TRBD1 (5 bases). The CDR3 is 16 residues long. Deletions cut 4 bases from V and 0 bases from J, with 13 bases between. The germline gives CDR1 KGHSH, CDR2 LQKENI. CDR3 residues: CASSRLTAVSGNTIYF. The DNA of the CDR3 is TGTGCCAGCTCACGGCTGACAGCAGTCTCTGGAAACACCATATATTTT.

This clone was seen only once. The chain has TRBV4-1 and TRBJ2-5, with 10 bases matching TRBD1. Unmatched junction bases numbered 7, after V lost 2 bases and J lost 4 bases. This CDR3 is built from 16 residues. Germline assignment: CDR1 MGHRA and CDR2 YSYEKL. DNA of the CDR3: TGCGCCAGCAGCCAAAGCACCGGGACAGGGGTAGAGACCCAGTACTTC. Encoded protein: CASSQSTGTGVETQYF.

The chain carries TRBV19 and TRBJ2-5; TRBD2 matches 9 bases. This CDR3 contains 15 residues. The V segment lost 3 bases and the J segment 1 base; nucleotides outside the gene matches: 3. Germline V lookup: CDR1 LNHDA, CDR2 SQIVND (reference sequence). CDR3 nucleotide sequence: TGTGCCAGTAGTATGCGGGGGGGCCCCCAAGAGACCCAGTACTTC. Encoded protein: CASSMRGGPQETQYF. Full variable domain (rest looked up from reference TRBV19 and TRBJ2-5): DGGITQSPKYLFRKEGQNVTLSCEQNLNHDAMYWYRQDPGQGLRLIYYSQIVNDFQKGDIAEGYSVSREKKESFPLTVTSAQKNPTAFYLCASSMRGGPQETQYFGPGTRLLVL.

V usage is TRBV10-2 and J usage is TRBJ1-6; 10 nucleotides agree with TRBD1. CDR1 is WSHSY and CDR2 is SAAADI in the germline V gene. The V gene end was trimmed by 5 bases and the J gene end by 7 bases; junction bases not matched to a gene: 2. The CDR3 has 14 residues. The CDR3 DNA follows: TGCGCCAGCAGTCCGACAGGGGGCAATTCACCCCTCCACTTT. Amino acid sequence: CASSPTGGNSPLHF.

The chain is built from TRBV30 and TRBJ1-4, with TRBD1 as a possible D gene (5 bases). CDR1 and CDR2 (germline): GTSNPN, SVGIG (reference sequence). V was trimmed by 1 base and J by 1 base, leaving 25 bases between them. The CDR3 sequence is 20 residues long. The CDR3 DNA sequence: TGTGCCTGGAGTGCGATACGCTCCGGGACTTTGAGAGGAACTAATGAAAAACTGTTTTTT. Protein product: CAWSAIRSGTLRGTNEKLFF.

The gene calls are TRBV24-1 and TRBJ2-2; no firm D call. The V end was cut by 0 bases, the J end by 8 bases, with 6 bases between. Germline values: CDR1 KGHDR, CDR2 SFDVKD. The length of the CDR3 is 13 residues. The CDR3 sequence is CATSDLASGELFF. As DNA, the CDR3 is TGTGCCACCAGTGATTTGGCGTCGGGGGAGCTGTTTTTT.

The table lists this clone with a few counts. The gene calls are TRBV20-1 and TRBJ2-7, with unresolved D. This CDR3 is built from 11 residues. Looked up from germline, CDR1 is DFQATT and CDR2 is SNEGSKA (reference sequence). V shed 2 bases and J shed 0 bases, with 2 bases lying between them. The CDR3 loop is CSARHSYEQYF. DNA of the CDR3: TGCAGTGCTAGACACTCCTACGAGCAGTACTTC.

The rearrangement links TRBV19 to TRBJ2-1; 9 bases fit TRBD2. The CDR3 is made up of 15 amino acids. Germline loops: CDR1 LNHDA, CDR2 SQIVND (reference sequence). V shed 7 bases and J 4 bases; nucleotides not matched to a gene: 8. CDR3 in DNA: TGTGCCAGTAAGGAGGCGGGGGGGCCTTACAATGAGCAGTTCTTC. It is translated as CASKEAGGPYNEQFF.

The genes are TRBV28 and TRBJ1-1, with TRBD1 matching over 7 bases. The CDR3 has 13 amino acids. Looked up from germline, CDR1 is MDHEN and CDR2 is SYDVKM. Trimming cost V 7 bases and J 4 bases; bases outside gene matches: 6. The CDR3 is CASTPPGGTEAFF. CDR3 DNA sequence: TGTGCCAGCACCCCACCAGGGGGCACTGAAGCTTTCTTT.

The chain carries TRBV28 and TRBJ2-1; D unresolved. V was shortened by 6 bases and J by 10 bases, with 13 bases between the two germline ends. Germline V gene sequence: CDR1 MDHEN, CDR2 SYDVKM. The CDR3 length is 12 residues. The CDR3 DNA is TGTGCCAGCAGGCTTAACAATCAGGAGCAGTTCTTC. Protein sequence: CASRLNNQEQFF.

The chain links TRBV27 to TRBJ2-5, with D possibly TRBD2 on 5 matching bases. The CDR3 consists of 14 residues. V was trimmed by 3 bases and J by 1 base, leaving 9 bases between them. Germline V CDR1 and CDR2: MNHEY, SMNVEV (reference sequence). DNA of the CDR3: TGTGCCAGCAGTTTGGACTTAGCCCAAGAGACCCAGTACTTC. As protein: CASSLDLAQETQYF.

V and J are TRBV7-2 and TRBJ2-1; D might be TRBD1 (5 bases). From germline, CDR1 is SGHTA and CDR2 FQGNSA. V was clipped by 5 bases and J by 5 bases, with 16 bases between them. The CDR3 extends over 15 amino acids. The CDR3 loop reads CASSLSIGANNEQFF. The CDR3, as DNA: TGTGCCAGCAGCCTGTCGATTGGGGCAAACAATGAGCAGTTCTTC.

This chain uses TRBV12-5 with TRBJ2-1; weak D call: TRBD2 (7 bases). This CDR3 spans 16 amino acids. V was cut by 2 bases and J by 7 bases, with 18 bases left in between. Germline loops: CDR1 LGHNT, CDR2 FRNRAP. Here the CDR3 reads CASGLWGGEYGNEQFF. CDR3 DNA: TGTGCTAGTGGTTTGTGGGGGGGCGAATACGGTAATGAGCAGTTCTTC.

In its sample, this clone was seen a few times. The chain links TRBV6-5 to TRBJ1-5; TRBD1 agrees at 10 bases. The CDR3 runs to 14 residues. V shed 6 bases and J 6 bases; nucleotides not matched to a gene: 5. The germline gives CDR1 MNHEY, CDR2 SVGAGI. The CDR3: CASRKDRGGQPQHF. CDR3 nucleotides: TGTGCCAGCAGAAAGGACAGGGGGGGTCAGCCCCAGCATTTT.

This rearrangement joins TRBV6-2 or TRBV6-3 to TRBJ1-6, with 9 bases lining up with TRBD1. V gave up 6 bases and J gave up 11 bases; unmatched junction bases: 11. Germline V gene lookup returns CDR1 MNHEY and CDR2 SVGEGT. The CDR3 contains 15 residues. CDR3 residues: CASSPRGQGQAPLHF. Written as DNA, the CDR3 is TGTGCCAGCAGCCCCAGGGGACAGGGACAGGCACCCCTCCACTTT.

The chain is built from TRBV5-1 and TRBJ2-7, with 10 bases that match TRBD2. Germline assignment: CDR1 SGHRS and CDR2 YFSETQ. V was clipped by 6 bases and J by 0 bases; unmatched bases: 6. CDR3 length: 15 residues. The CDR3 is CASNLAGDLSYEQYF. In DNA form, the CDR3 reads TGCGCCAGCAACCTAGCGGGGGATCTCTCCTACGAGCAGTACTTC.

This chain uses TRBV5-3 with TRBJ1-3; tentative D call: TRBD1 (6 bases). TRBV5-3 is placed among ORFs of uncertain function. Trimming shortened V by 6 bases and J by 2 bases, and 15 bases separated the two germline ends. The CDR3 spans 15 residues. In DNA form, the CDR3 reads TGTGCCAGAAAAACAGGGAGTCCCACTGGAAACACCATATATTTT. Translation gives CARKTGSPTGNTIYF.

The chain employs TRBV11-3 and TRBJ2-1; TRBD1 matches 7 bases. The CDR3 has 13 amino acids. Germline V CDR1 and CDR2: SGHNT, YENEEA. With V trimmed by 3 bases and J by 7 bases, 3 bases remained unmatched. CDR3 coding DNA: TGTGCCAGCAGCTTTTTACAGGGGAATGAGCAGTTCTTC. This encodes CASSFLQGNEQFF. Variable domain in full (rest from reference TRBV11-3 and TRBJ2-1): EAGVVQSPRYKIIEKKQPVAFWCNPISGHNTLYWYLQNLGQGPELLIRYENEEAVDDSQLPKDRFSAERLKGVDSTLKIQPAELGDSAVYLCASSFLQGNEQFFGPGTRLTVL.

This rearrangement joins TRBV29-1 to TRBJ2-5, with D hard to call. V lost 4 bases to trimming and J lost 1 base, with 13 bases between them. This CDR3 is 14 amino acids long. Per germline, CDR1 SQVTM and CDR2 ANQGSEA. The DNA of the CDR3 is TGCAGCGTTGTATTTGGTGGCGGCCAAGAGACCCAGTACTTC. Residues: CSVVFGGGQETQYF.

The CDR3 spells CASSPHAGAGELFF. CDR3 DNA sequence: TGTGCCAGCTCACCACACGCAGGGGCCGGGGAGCTGTTTTTT. The chain joins TRBV18 to TRBJ2-2; D possibly corresponds to TRBD1 (6 bases). V lost 1 base to trimming and J lost 6 bases, with 9 bases between them. CDR3 length: 14 amino acids. The germline CDR1 and CDR2 sequences are KGHSH and LQKENI. Full variable domain (missing parts from reference TRBV18 and TRBJ2-2): NAGVMQNPRHLVRRRGQEARLRCSPMKGHSHVYWYRQLPEEGLKFMVYLQKENIIDESGMPKERFSAEFPKEGPSILRIQQVVRGDSAAYFCASSPHAGAGELFFGEGSRLTVL.

The rearrangement joins TRBV28 to TRBJ2-7; TRBD1 matches 9 bases. After removal of 7 bases from V and 3 bases from J, the junction contained 13 bases not matched to a gene. From germline, CDR1 is MDHEN and CDR2 SYDVKM. This CDR3 is 16 amino acids long. The CDR3 sequence is CASTPSLGQGDYEQYV. For the CDR3, the DNA is TGTGCCAGCACTCCTTCGTTGGGACAGGGAGACTACGAGCAGTACGTC.

This chain joins TRBV15 and TRBJ2-3; maybe TRBD1 (5 bases). Germline CDR1 is LNHNV and CDR2 is YYDKDF (reference sequence). Deletions cut 1 base from V and 0 bases from J, with 8 bases between. CDR3 length: 15 amino acids. The CDR3 here is CATSRVRASTDTQYF. CDR3 bases: TGTGCCACCAGCAGAGTCAGGGCTAGCACAGATACGCAGTATTTT.